The TCR beta chain under discussion was sequenced for a study of radiotherapy plus CTLA-4 blockade in lung cancer. At the level of the study: There were objective responses in 18% of patients, and 31% had disease control.

V shed 3 bases and J 0 bases; nucleotides not matched to a gene: 1. CDR3 length equals 15 residues. The germline gives CDR1 SGHRS, CDR2 YFSETQ. Repertoires were generated with immunoSEQ multiplex PCR, while TCRdb's copy carries only in-frame clones and drops some. This sample has 70,000 to 90,000 clones, with 70% to 90% found just once. The starting material was peripheral blood, obtained from a patient treated with radiotherapy plus ipilimumab. The rearrangement uses TRBV5-1 and TRBJ2-2; TRBD2 aligns across 8 bases. This clonotype was sampled from a human donor with non-small cell lung cancer who had stable disease on radiotherapy plus ipilimumab. For the CDR3, the DNA is TGCGCCAGCAGCTCGGGACTAGCGAACACCGGGGAGCTGTTTTTT. Its translation: CASSSGLANTGELFF.